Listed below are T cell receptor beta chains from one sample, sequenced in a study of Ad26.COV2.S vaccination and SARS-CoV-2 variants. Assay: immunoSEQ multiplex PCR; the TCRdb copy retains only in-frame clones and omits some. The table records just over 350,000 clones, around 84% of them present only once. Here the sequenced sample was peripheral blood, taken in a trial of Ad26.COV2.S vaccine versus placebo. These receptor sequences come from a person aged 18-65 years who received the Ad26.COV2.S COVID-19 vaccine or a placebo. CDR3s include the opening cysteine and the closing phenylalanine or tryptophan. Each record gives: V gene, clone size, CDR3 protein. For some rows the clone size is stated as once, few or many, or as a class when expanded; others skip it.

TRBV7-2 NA CASSRSGGAIDSYNEQFF
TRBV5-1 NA CASSLGLYNEQFF
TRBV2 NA CASSGLSGRGDNEQFF
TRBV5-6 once CASSREARKNYGYTF
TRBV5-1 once CASSLGQITDTQYF
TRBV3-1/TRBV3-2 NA CASSQATGVNEKLFF
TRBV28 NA CASSTRGFVNTEAFF
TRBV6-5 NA CASSYSGPLYEQYF
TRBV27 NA CASSLQAGRVNTEAFF
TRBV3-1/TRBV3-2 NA CASSLWTSGLLDQETQYF
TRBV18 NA CASSPAGHNTDTQYF
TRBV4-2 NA CASSLPRVAGADMLDTQYF
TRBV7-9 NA CASSPQDREEETQYF
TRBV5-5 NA CASSLVSGQVVQPQHF
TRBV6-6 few CASSQRGTGHLGHYGYTF
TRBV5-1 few CASSPGTGNKDTQYF
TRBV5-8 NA CASSEGTIGTGELFF
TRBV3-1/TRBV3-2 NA CASSHRSAGSQQYF
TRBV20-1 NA CSASGGRGGFYNEQFF
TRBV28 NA CASSVVIPGELFF
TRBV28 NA CASSPTPSLYEQYF
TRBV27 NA CASSLWGNYGYTF
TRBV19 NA CASSLNTEAFF
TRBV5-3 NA CARSLISDRLDTEAFF
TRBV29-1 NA CSVGQDPRRNEQFF
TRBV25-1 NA CASSEEGKGYQPQHF
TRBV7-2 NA CASSLRGAGVSYNEQFF
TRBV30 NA CAWTNLNTGELFF
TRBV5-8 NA CASSFEAWGQYF
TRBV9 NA CASSVTGYDEQFF
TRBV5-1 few CASSSQGADTQYF
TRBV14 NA CASSHFRENSPLHF